These T cell receptor beta chains were read from a single sample in a study of blood T cell repertoires in COVID-19. Sequencing used immunoSEQ multiplex PCR; TCRdb keeps in-frame clones, though not all of them. The table includes 130,000 to 150,000 clones, over 75% detected once. Sequenced material: peripheral blood. These receptor sequences come from a man aged 55 to 69 with active or convalescent COVID-19. Each CDR3 is given with its conserved first and last residue. The D gene is left open where the match is weak. Expanded clones are given a class, and other clones once, few, many or no size at all.

D	size	V	J	DNA	CDR3
TRBD1	-	TRBV15	TRBJ1-2	TGTGCCACCAGCAGAGACGGGACAGGGAATGGATATGGCTACACCTTC	CATSRDGTGNGYGYTF
-	-	TRBV18	TRBJ2-5	TGTGCCAGCTCCCCCAGGAGAGGGGAGACCCAGTACTTC	CASSPRRGETQYF
-	once	TRBV21-1	TRBJ2-3	TGTGCCAGCAGCAAGGGACAGGACTTAAAATATACGCAGTATTTT	CASSKGQDLKYTQYF
-	once	TRBV5-6	TRBJ2-7	TGTGCCAGCAGCTTCGGGGTCTCCTACGAGCAGTACTTC	CASSFGVSYEQYF
TRBD1	few	TRBV28	TRBJ1-1	TGTGCCACAGGACAGGGGACCATGAACACTGAAGCTTTCTTT	CATGQGTMNTEAFF
-	once	TRBV5-5	TRBJ1-6	TGTGCCAGCAGCTTGGGGGCCGCTGGTTCACCCCTCCACTTT	CASSLGAAGSPLHF
-	-	TRBV9	TRBJ2-6	TGTGCCAGCAGCGTGAAGGGAGGTGGGGCCAACGTCCTGACTTTC	CASSVKGGGANVLTF
TRBD1	-	TRBV7-9	TRBJ2-5	TGTGCCAGCAGCTTAGCGACAGGGCTACAAGAGACCCAGTACTTC	CASSLATGLQETQYF
-	-	TRBV18	TRBJ2-5	TGTGCCAGCTCACCACTCTCTCTCCGACAGAAAGAGACCCAGTACTTC	CASSPLSLRQKETQYF
TRBD1	many	TRBV29-1	TRBJ1-1	TGCAGCGTCCAGGGACAGTGGAACACTGAAGCTTTCTTT	CSVQGQWNTEAFF
-	once	TRBV29-1	TRBJ1-4	TGCAGCGTTGATCGGGCGGGTGGAGATCTGTTTTTT	CSVDRAGGDLFF
TRBD2	-	TRBV7-6	TRBJ2-5	TGTGCCAGCAGCTATGGACTAGTAGAGACCCAGTACTTC	CASSYGLVETQYF
-	-	TRBV2	TRBJ2-5	TGTGCCAGCAACCAGGCAGGGCTGGTGGGAGAGACCCAGTACTTC	CASNQAGLVGETQYF
-	-	TRBV19	TRBJ1-5	TGTGCCAGTAGTATAAGGGGTGGTCAGCCCCAGCATTTT	CASSIRGGQPQHF
-	-	TRBV27	TRBJ1-1	TGTGCCAGCAGTTTACGTCCCAGGGGTATATCTGAAGCTTTCTTT	CASSLRPRGISEAFF
TRBD2	-	TRBV6-1	TRBJ2-1	TGTGCCAGCAGTGTCAACCTGCGTCTAGCGGGAGTGCACAATGAGCAGTTCTTC	CASSVNLRLAGVHNEQFF
TRBD1	-	TRBV28	TRBJ2-7	TGTGCCAGTCAAAGTCAGGGGGCTCTTAGCTCCTACGAGCAGTACTTC	CASQSQGALSSYEQYF
-	-	TRBV7-8	TRBJ2-1	TGTGCCAGCAGCTTTCCAACAGGGAGGGATGAGCAGTTCTTC	CASSFPTGRDEQFF
TRBD2	-	TRBV24-1	TRBJ2-2	TGTGCCACCAGTGATCCCCTAGCGGGAAAGGGGGAGCTGTTTTTT	CATSDPLAGKGELFF
-	once	TRBV7-6	TRBJ1-4	TGTGCCAGCAGCCGCTCCGCGAGTGAAAAACTGTTTTTT	CASSRSASEKLFF
-	-	TRBV9	TRBJ2-6	TGTGCCAGCAGCGCTGACTGGTCGGGTGGGGCCAACGTCCTGACTTTC	CASSADWSGGANVLTF
TRBD1	-	TRBV11-2	TRBJ2-7	TGTGCCAGCAAAATAGCCGGGACAGGCTACGAGCAGTACTTC	CASKIAGTGYEQYF
TRBD1	few	TRBV7-8	TRBJ2-7	TGTGCCAGCAGCTTGTCAGGGACAGGCTACGAGCAGTACTTC	CASSLSGTGYEQYF
TRBD1	-	TRBV4-1	TRBJ1-2	TGCGCCAGCAGCCAGCTGACAGGGGGGACGGATGGCTACACCTTC	CASSQLTGGTDGYTF
-	-	TRBV2	TRBJ2-7	TGTGCCAGCAAAGCAGGGCTCTACTCCTACGAGCAGTACTTC	CASKAGLYSYEQYF
-	-	TRBV18	TRBJ2-1	TGTGCCAGCTCACCACCCGGACTAACATACAATGAGCAGTTCTTC	CASSPPGLTYNEQFF
TRBD2	-	TRBV4-3	TRBJ2-1	TGCGCCAGCAGCCAAGGGGGAGCGGGGCACGATGAGCAGTTCTTC	CASSQGGAGHDEQFF
-	once	TRBV7-8	TRBJ1-2	TGTGCCAGCAGTCCGGGACAAAATCTTGGCTACACCTTC	CASSPGQNLGYTF
-	-	TRBV11-1	TRBJ2-7	TGTGCCAGCAGCCGCACGGGGGGCAACGAGCAGTACTTC	CASSRTGGNEQYF
-	-	TRBV6-6	TRBJ1-6	TGTGCCAGCAGTTACTCGCAGACAGTAAATAATTCACCCCTCCACTTT	CASSYSQTVNNSPLHF
TRBD2	-	TRBV7-2	TRBJ2-1	TGTGCCAGCAGCTTACCCCGGCTAGCGGGAGTAGGTGAGCAGTTCTTC	CASSLPRLAGVGEQFF
TRBD1	-	TRBV27	TRBJ2-7	TGTGCCAGCAGTCCTTCCGGGACAGGGAACGAGCAGTACTTC	CASSPSGTGNEQYF
TRBD1	-	TRBV10-3	TRBJ2-1	TGTGCCATCAGTCGGGACAGCAATGAGCAGTTCTTC	CAISRDSNEQFF
-	-	TRBV7-8	TRBJ1-5	TGTGCCAGCAGCAGAGACAGGAATCAGCCCCAGCATTTT	CASSRDRNQPQHF
-	-	TRBV6-5	TRBJ2-5	TGTGCCAGCAGTTACGACGGGGGGCTTCAGTACTTC	CASSYDGGLQYF
-	once	TRBV3-1/TRBV3-2	TRBJ2-4	TGTGCCAGCAGCCACCCGGAAAACATTCAGTACTTC	CASSHPENIQYF
-	-	TRBV28	TRBJ2-5	TGTGCCAGCAGTTTTAAGGAGAGGAAAGAGACCCAGTACTTC	CASSFKERKETQYF
TRBD1	-	TRBV5-1	TRBJ1-3	TGCGCCAGCAGCTTGGACGGTACAGGGGCGACCGAAGCGGGGGTCTGTTTT	CASSLDGTGATEAGVCF
-	-	TRBV6-6	TRBJ2-7	TGTGCCAGCACGAGGGAGATGGGGAACGAGCAGTACTTC	CASTREMGNEQYF
-	-	TRBV7-2	TRBJ1-1	TGTGCCAGCAGACTCAAGGGCCCAGGGACTGAAGCTTTCTTT	CASRLKGPGTEAFF
TRBD1	-	TRBV28	TRBJ2-2	TGTGCCAGCAACCTGGGACAGGGGATCGGGGAGCTGTTTTTT	CASNLGQGIGELFF
-	-	TRBV7-2	TRBJ2-7	TGTGCCAGCAGCTTAACAACGCCGGGACATAGTTTGGCCTACGAGCAGTACTTC	CASSLTTPGHSLAYEQYF
TRBD2	once	TRBV19	TRBJ2-1	TGTGCCAGTAATAGCGGGAGACACGGGGATGAGCAGTTCTTC	CASNSGRHGDEQFF
TRBD1	-	TRBV5-6	TRBJ2-5	TGTGCCAGCAGCCCCCCGGGACAGGGGTGGGAGACCCAGTACTTC	CASSPPGQGWETQYF
TRBD2	-	TRBV2	TRBJ2-7	TGTGCCAGCAATTGGACTAGCGGGGTCTCCTACGAGCAGTACTTC	CASNWTSGVSYEQYF
TRBD2	-	TRBV5-1	TRBJ2-1	TGCGCCAGCAGCCCGGCTAAGGGCGGTAGCGGGGCTGATGAGCAGTTCTTC	CASSPAKGGSGADEQFF
TRBD1	-	TRBV28	TRBJ1-2	TGTGCCAGCAGTTTAGAAATACAGGGGGCGGACTATGGCTACACCTTC	CASSLEIQGADYGYTF
TRBD2	-	TRBV7-6	TRBJ2-7	TGTGCCAGCAGCTCGGGACTAGGAATCTCCTACGAGCAGTACTTC	CASSSGLGISYEQYF